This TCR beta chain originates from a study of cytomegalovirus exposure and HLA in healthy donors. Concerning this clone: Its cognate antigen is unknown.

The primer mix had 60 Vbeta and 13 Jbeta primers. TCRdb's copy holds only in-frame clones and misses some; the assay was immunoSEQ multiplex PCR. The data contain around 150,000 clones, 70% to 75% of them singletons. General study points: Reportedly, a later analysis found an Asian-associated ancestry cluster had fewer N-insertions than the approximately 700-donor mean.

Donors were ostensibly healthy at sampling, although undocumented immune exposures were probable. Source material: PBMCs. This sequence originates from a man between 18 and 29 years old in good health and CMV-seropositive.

The CDR3 spells CASSEMGAGGYTF. The DNA for the CDR3 is TGTGCCAGCAGTGAAATGGGGGCCGGCGGCTACACCTTC. V is TRBV2 and J is TRBJ1-2, with a weak D call TRBD1 (6 bases). CDR3 length equals 13 residues. The V end lost 2 bases, the J end lost 8 bases, and 12 bases lay between the germline ends. From germline, CDR1 is SNHLY and CDR2 FYNNEI. Full variable domain (rest looked up from reference TRBV2 and TRBJ1-2): EPEVTQTPSHQVTQMGQEVILRCVPISNHLYFYWYRQILGQKVEFLVSFYNNEISEKSEIFDDQFSVERPDGSNFTLKIRSTKLEDSAMYFCASSEMGAGGYTFGSGTRLTVV.